This record looks at one T cell receptor beta chain sequence and its context. Per the original data handling: From reference gene primer amplification, estimates of nucleated cell counts were derived. Sequenced by immunoSEQ multiplex PCR; TCRdb stores in-frame clones only, minus some. D and trimming come from the DNA, and the V and J calls and clone size come from that table. Of 200,000 to 250,000 clones in the sample, around 90% were seen once. This specimen comes from a study of blood T cell repertoires in COVID-19. V was pared by 6 bases and J by 7 bases, with 16 bases between. This CDR3 contains 14 residues. Germline CDR1 LNHDA, CDR2 SQIVND (reference sequence).

Material: peripheral blood. This TCR was sampled from a man aged 55 to 70 who had recovered from COVID-19. The chain has TRBV19 and TRBJ1-5, with a possible D match to TRBD1 (5 bases). CDR3 sequence reads: CASRRGGQIQPQHF. The DNA of the CDR3 is TGTGCCAGTAGGAGGGGAGGACAAATCCAGCCCCAGCATTTT.